The source of this T cell receptor (beta chain) is a study of T cell changes during pregnancy in multiple sclerosis. Trimming cost V 5 bases and J 3 bases; bases outside gene matches: 3. From germline, CDR1 is KGHSH and CDR2 LQKENI. The CDR3 loop spans 13 amino acids. Libraries were prepared by immunoSEQ multiplex PCR; TCRdb keeps only in-frame clonotypes and omits some of them. The sample holds tens of thousands of clones, 80% to 95% seen once. The sample was peripheral blood, taken after pregnancy. This chain links TRBV18 with TRBJ1-1; 7 bases fit TRBD1. The clonotype originates from a female donor with multiple sclerosis, enrolled in a pregnancy study. CDR3 loop: CASSDDRDTEAFF. CDR3 nucleotide sequence: TGTGCCAGCTCAGACGACAGGGACACTGAAGCTTTCTTT. Variable domain in full (rest from reference TRBV18 and TRBJ1-1): NAGVMQNPRHLVRRRGQEARLRCSPMKGHSHVYWYRQLPEEGLKFMVYLQKENIIDESGMPKERFSAEFPKEGPSILRIQQVVRGDSAAYFCASSDDRDTEAFFGQGTRLTVV.